This T cell receptor (beta chain) stems from a study of sequential checkpoint blockade in melanoma. Study-wide context: TCRbeta immunosequencing was performed on DNA from 91 pretreatment melanoma tumor samples.

Treatment specified: randomized to nivolumab then ipilimumab (arm A) or the reverse (arm B). No patient had prior DNA-damaging chemotherapy. V lost 8 bases, J lost 1 base, and 11 bases lay in between. The germline CDR1 and CDR2 sequences are WSHSY and SAAADI. The CDR3 is 13 amino acids. Comment on this clone: Its cognate antigen is unknown.

Assay used: immunoSEQ multiplex PCR; TCRdb lists only in-frame clones, some missing. The repertoire holds roughly 7,000 clones, about 28% seen once, with 20% to 30% in the top ten. Overall study findings and caveats: Rising tumor T-cell fraction and clonality meant about 30 times likelier benefit. Tumor T-cell fraction and clonality correlated with PD-L1 and CD8+ counts.

This TCR was sampled from a human donor with melanoma. This chain links TRBV10-2 with TRBJ1-1; unclear D gene. The specimen comprised tumor tissue (inferred from file names), sampled from a patient given nivolumab and ipilimumab in sequence. This chain's CDR3 is CASEPAENTEAFF. CDR3 in DNA: TGCGCCAGCGAACCGGCTGAGAACACTGAAGCTTTCTTT.